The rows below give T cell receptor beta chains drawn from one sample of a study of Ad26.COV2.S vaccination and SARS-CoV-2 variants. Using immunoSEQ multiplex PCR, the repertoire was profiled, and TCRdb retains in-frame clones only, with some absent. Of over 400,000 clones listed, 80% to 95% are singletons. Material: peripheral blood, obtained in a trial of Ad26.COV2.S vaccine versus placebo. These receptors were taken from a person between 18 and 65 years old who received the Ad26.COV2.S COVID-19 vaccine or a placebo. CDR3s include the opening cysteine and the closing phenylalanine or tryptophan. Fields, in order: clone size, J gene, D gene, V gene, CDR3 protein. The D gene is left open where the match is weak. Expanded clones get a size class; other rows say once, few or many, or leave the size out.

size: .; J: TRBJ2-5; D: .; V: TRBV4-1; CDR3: CASSQDQAVGTETQYF
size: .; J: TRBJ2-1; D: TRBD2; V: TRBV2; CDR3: CASRPGGSYNEQFF
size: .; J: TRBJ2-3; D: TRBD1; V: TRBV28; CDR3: CASSSTGGGDTQYF
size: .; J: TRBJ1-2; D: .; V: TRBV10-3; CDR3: CAITTVLGYGYTF
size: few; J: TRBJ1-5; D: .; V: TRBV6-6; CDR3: CASSYSITDLQPQHF
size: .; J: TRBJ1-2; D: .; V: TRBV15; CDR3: CATSRDVGSSTF
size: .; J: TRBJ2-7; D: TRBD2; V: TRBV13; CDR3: CASSPLGEGSYEQYF
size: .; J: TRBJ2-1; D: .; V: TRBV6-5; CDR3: CASSYQGLADEQFF
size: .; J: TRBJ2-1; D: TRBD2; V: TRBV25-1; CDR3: CASRPGGTYNEQFF
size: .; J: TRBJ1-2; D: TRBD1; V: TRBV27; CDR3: CASRDRSYGYTF
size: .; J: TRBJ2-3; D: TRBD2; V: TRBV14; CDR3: CASRKRGDTDTQYF
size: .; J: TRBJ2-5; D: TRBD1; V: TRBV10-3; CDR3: CATTTGNGTQYF
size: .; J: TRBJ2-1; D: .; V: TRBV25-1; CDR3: CASSELSLNEQFF
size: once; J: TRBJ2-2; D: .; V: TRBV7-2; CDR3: CASTLWRNTGELFF
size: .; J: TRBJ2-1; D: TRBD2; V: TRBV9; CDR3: CASSPRTSEKTLEQFF
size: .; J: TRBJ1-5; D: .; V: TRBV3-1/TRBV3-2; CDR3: CASSVDGGPNQPQHF
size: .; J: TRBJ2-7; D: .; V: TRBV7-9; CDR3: CASSTLGRRDSYEQYF
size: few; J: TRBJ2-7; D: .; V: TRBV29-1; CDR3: CSVEIAGTTSYEQYF
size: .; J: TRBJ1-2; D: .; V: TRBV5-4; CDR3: CASSSGVSNYGYTF
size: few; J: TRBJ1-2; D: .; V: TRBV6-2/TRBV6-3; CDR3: CASSRDTTNYGYTF
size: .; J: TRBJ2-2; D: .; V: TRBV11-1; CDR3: CASSPRGTNTGELFF
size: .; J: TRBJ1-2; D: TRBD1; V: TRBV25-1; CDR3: CARWTGMGGYTF
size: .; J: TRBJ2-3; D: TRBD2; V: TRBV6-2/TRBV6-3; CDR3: CASSYAGVDTQYF
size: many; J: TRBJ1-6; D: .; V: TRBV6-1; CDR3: CASSEAGGDNSPLHF
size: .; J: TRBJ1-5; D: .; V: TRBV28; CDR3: CASSLLTGRGNQPQHF
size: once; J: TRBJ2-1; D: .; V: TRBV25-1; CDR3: CASSEYGRYNEQFF
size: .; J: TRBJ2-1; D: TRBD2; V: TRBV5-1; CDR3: CASSWGTSGRGEQFF
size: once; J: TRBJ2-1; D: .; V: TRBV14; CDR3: CASSPGTGWGVYNEQFF
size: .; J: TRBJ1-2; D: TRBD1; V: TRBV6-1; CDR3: CASSEATGVGYTF
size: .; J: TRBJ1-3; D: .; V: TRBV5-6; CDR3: CASSWEFSGNTIYF
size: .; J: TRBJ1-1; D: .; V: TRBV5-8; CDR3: CASSPWRNTEAFF
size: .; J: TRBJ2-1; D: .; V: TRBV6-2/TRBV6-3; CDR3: CASSTSTWVQSSYNEQFF
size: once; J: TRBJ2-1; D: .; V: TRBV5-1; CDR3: CASSFGEDEQFF
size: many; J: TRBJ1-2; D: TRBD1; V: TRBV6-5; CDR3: CASRGQGANYGYTF
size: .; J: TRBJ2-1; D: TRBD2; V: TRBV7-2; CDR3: CASSPAAGAGNEQFF
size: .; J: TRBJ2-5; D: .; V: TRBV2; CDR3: CASSEGPAIETQYF
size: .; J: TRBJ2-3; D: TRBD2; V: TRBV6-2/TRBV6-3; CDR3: CASSYSRTSGRADTQYF
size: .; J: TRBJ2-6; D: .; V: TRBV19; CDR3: CASTERGANVLTF
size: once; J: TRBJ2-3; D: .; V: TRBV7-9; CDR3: CASSLVPWGAQGQDTQYF
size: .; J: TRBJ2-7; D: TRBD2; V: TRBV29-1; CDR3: CSVWGTSGSPYEQYF
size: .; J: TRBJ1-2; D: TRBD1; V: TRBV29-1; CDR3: CSVEDRRQGARGGYTF
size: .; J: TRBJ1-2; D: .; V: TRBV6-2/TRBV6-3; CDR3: CASSGQTNYGYTF